These 29 T cell receptor beta chains originate from one sample sequenced in a study of T cell repertoires in cytomegalovirus infection. A single record per CDR3 protein comes from TCRdb applying MiXCR to the reads. The sample contains hundreds of thousands of distinct CDR3 sequences, 35% of which appear only once. Input material: PBMCs. Receptors were obtained from a human donor in good health (CMV status not recorded). Some clones in this sample may be carry-over from other donors' samples.

The rearrangement links TRBV20-1 to TRBJ1-5; tentatively, D is TRBD1 (6 bases). Trimming cost V 3 bases and J 2 bases, with 14 bases left between them. The CDR3 length is 15 residues. The V gene's germline CDR1 is DFQATT and CDR2 SNEGSKA (reference sequence). The DNA of the CDR3 is TGCAGTGCTAGGCAAGGGACATCGGGCAATCAGCCCCAGCATTTT. Residues: CSARQGTSGNQPQHF.

This clonotype has only a few counts. The rearrangement joins TRBV7-8 to TRBJ1-3; TRBD1 aligns across 10 bases. Germline V gene lookup returns CDR1 SGHVS and CDR2 FQNEAQ. Germline trimming cut 5 bases from V and 8 bases from J; bases unmatched to any gene: 12. This CDR3 has 16 amino acids. CDR3 DNA: TGTGCCAGCAGCGCCTTGGGGACAGGGGATCGACACACCATATATTTT. Amino acids: CASSALGTGDRHTIYF.

This clonotype turned up a few times. This rearrangement joins TRBV4-1 to TRBJ1-5; D not certain. CDR1 and CDR2 (germline): MGHRA, YSYEKL. V was clipped by 0 bases and J by 5 bases, with 11 bases between them. The CDR3 has 15 residues. The DNA for the CDR3 is TGCGCCAGCAGCCAAGAATCGGGTCCCGATCAGCCCCAGCATTTT. Protein product: CASSQESGPDQPQHF.

V gene TRBV28 combines with J gene TRBJ2-7; 8 bases are a match to TRBD1. Germline-derived CDR1 and CDR2 are MDHEN and SYDVKM. Losses at the gene ends were 2 bases for V and 2 bases for J; bases not matched to a gene: 11. The CDR3 extends over 17 amino acids. CDR3 sequence: CASSLLEGTGNTYEQYF. In DNA form, the CDR3 reads TGTGCCAGCAGTTTACTTGAGGGGACAGGCAATACCTACGAGCAGTACTTC.

This rearrangement joins TRBV19 to TRBJ2-2; D is perhaps TRBD1 (5 bases). V lost 3 bases, J lost 5 bases, and 19 bases lay in between. Looked up from germline, CDR1 is LNHDA and CDR2 is SQIVND (reference sequence). The CDR3 spans 17 residues. The CDR3 region has the DNA TGTGCCAGTAGTATTTCACTCCTTCAGGGTAGGACCGGGGAGCTGTTTTTT. It yields the protein CASSISLLQGRTGELFF.

Only a few counts were recorded for this clonotype. The chain employs TRBV6-1 and TRBJ2-5; unclear D gene. The CDR3 covers 18 residues. Germline V gene lookup returns CDR1 MNHNS and CDR2 SASEGT. V lost 7 bases and J 3 bases, leaving 27 bases between the germline ends. DNA for the CDR3: TGTGCCAGCACCGCCCCGCTTGATTGTGGTTGGGCGGAAGAGACCCAGTACTTC. Its translation is CASTAPLDCGWAEETQYF.

The chain recombines TRBV7-2 with TRBJ1-6; 7 bases line up with TRBD1. After removal of 3 bases from V and 13 bases from J, the junction contained 15 bases not matched to a gene. This CDR3 comprises 16 residues. Germline lookup yields CDR1 SGHTA and CDR2 FQGNSA. CDR3: CASSLSPDRRGGPLHF. DNA of the CDR3: TGTGCCAGCAGCTTGTCCCCGGACAGGCGGGGGGGGCCCCTCCACTTT.

In the case of this clonotype: One end of the junction is discordant with germline, which a read error may explain. The chain links TRBV12-3 or TRBV12-4 to TRBJ2-4; 8 bases line up with TRBD1. The CDR3 contains 16 residues. CDR3 nucleotides: TGTGCCAGCAGTTCTCGACAGGGGTTTCCCAAAAACGTTCAGTACTTC. Translation: CASSSRQGFPKNVQYF.

This clonotype was counted only a few times. The chain is built from TRBV28 and TRBJ1-4; 8 bases match TRBD1. V was pared by 7 bases and J by 4 bases, with 8 bases of the junction left unmatched. This CDR3 has 15 residues. Germline V lookup: CDR1 MDHEN, CDR2 SYDVKM. In DNA form, the CDR3 reads TGTGCCAGCAAGGAACAGGGGGGTCATAATGAAAAACTGTTTTTT. Protein sequence: CASKEQGGHNEKLFF.

CDR3 amino acids: CARGRRGTGNTIYF. The CDR3 bases are TGTGCCAGGGGTCGAAGGGGCACTGGAAACACCATATATTTT. The chain carries TRBV6-6 and TRBJ1-3, with D perhaps TRBD1 (5 bases). Deletions cut 9 bases from V and 2 bases from J, with 14 bases between. This CDR3 has 14 residues. From germline, CDR1 is MNHNY and CDR2 SVGAGI (reference sequence).

V and J are TRBV6-1 and TRBJ1-3, with D hard to call. The V end was cut by 0 bases, the J end by 1 base, with 10 bases between. Germline V gene data show CDR1 as MNHNS and CDR2 as SASEGT. The CDR3 has 16 residues. Here the CDR3 reads CASSEASRLSGNTIYF. In DNA form, the CDR3 reads TGTGCCAGCAGTGAAGCCAGCAGGCTATCTGGAAACACCATATATTTT.

This clonotype turned up a few times. The chain links TRBV12-3 or TRBV12-4 to TRBJ1-4, with TRBD1 as a possible D gene (5 bases). The CDR3 has 15 residues. Trimming pared 3 bases from V and 12 bases from J, leaving 20 bases between. The CDR3 sequence is CASSFGAIKGGELFF. CDR3 DNA sequence: TGTGCCAGCAGTTTCGGGGCGATCAAGGGCGGAGAACTGTTTTTT.

V and J are TRBV7-9 and TRBJ2-3; TRBD1 matches 8 bases. The CDR3 sequence is 14 residues long. V dropped 3 bases and J dropped 5; count of bases not matched to a gene: 4. Looked up from germline, CDR1 is SEHNR and CDR2 is FQNEAQ (reference sequence). The CDR3: CASSFDRGIDTQYF. CDR3 bases: TGTGCCAGCAGCTTCGACAGGGGAATAGATACGCAGTATTTT. Full variable domain (missing parts from reference TRBV7-9 and TRBJ2-3): DTGVSQNPRHKITKRGQNVTFRCDPISEHNRLYWYRQTLGQGPEFLTYFQNEAQLEKSRLLSDRFSAERPKGSFSTLEIQRTEQGDSAMYLCASSFDRGIDTQYFGPGTRLTVL.

The V call is TRBV6-5, the J call TRBJ2-5, with 7 bases matching TRBD1. CDR3 size: 17 residues. The germline CDR1 and CDR2 sequences are MNHEY and SVGAGI. Trimming at V came to 0 bases and at J to 3 bases, leaving 10 bases not matched to a gene. The CDR3 protein is CASSYSNQGGRKETQYF. The CDR3 bases are TGTGCCAGCAGTTACTCGAATCAAGGGGGCCGGAAAGAGACCCAGTACTTC.

This clonotype was counted only a few times. The CDR3 region has the DNA TGTGCCAGCAGTCCCGGGACAGGTTGGAATCGGGCTGTGAATAATAATTCACCCCTCCACTTT. The encoded protein is CASSPGTGWNRAVNNNSPLHF. The rearrangement links TRBV27 to TRBJ1-6; TRBD1 aligns across 8 bases. The V gene end was trimmed by 5 bases and the J gene end by 5 bases; junction bases not matched to a gene: 23. The CDR3 spans 21 residues. From germline, CDR1 is MNHEY and CDR2 SMNVEV (reference sequence).

The chain is built from TRBV12-3 or TRBV12-4 and TRBJ2-7, with TRBD1 matching 7 bases. V was clipped by 6 bases and J by 6 bases; unmatched bases: 11. The CDR3 runs 14 residues. The CDR3 region is CASRSPTGNSEQYF. CDR3 bases: TGTGCCAGCAGAAGCCCGACAGGGAATAGCGAGCAGTACTTC.

The genes are TRBV4-2 and TRBJ1-5; D is unresolved. The V and J ends lost 0 bases and 7 bases respectively, with 10 bases between them. The CDR3 is made up of 14 amino acids. In germline, CDR1 is LGHNA, CDR2 YNFKEQ. The DNA of the CDR3 is TGTGCCAGCAGCCAAGATTCAGGTCGACAGCCCCAGCATTTT. Protein sequence: CASSQDSGRQPQHF.

The chain links TRBV19 to TRBJ1-5; D ambiguous. Trimming removed 7 bases from V and 1 base from J, with 14 bases in between. Germline CDR1 LNHDA, CDR2 SQIVND (reference sequence). This CDR3 comprises 15 residues. In DNA, the CDR3 is TGTGCCAGTACCCTATTCTGCCTGAGCAATCAGCCCCAGCATTTT. Its translation is CASTLFCLSNQPQHF.

There are many counts of this clonotype. V gene TRBV7-2 combines with J gene TRBJ1-1; 7 nucleotides align to TRBD1. Germline values: CDR1 SGHTA, CDR2 FQGNSA. The CDR3 contains 15 residues. J was trimmed by 1 base and V by 5 bases; bases with no gene match: 7. Here the CDR3 reads CASSPAWTGNTEAFF. CDR3 DNA sequence: TGTGCCAGCAGCCCAGCATGGACAGGGAACACTGAAGCTTTCTTT.

This clonotype was detected only a few times. V is TRBV5-6 and J is TRBJ1-2; TRBD1 agrees at 8 bases. This CDR3 contains 15 residues. Germline V CDR1 and CDR2: SGHDT, YYEEEE. Trimming cost V 4 bases and J 6 bases; bases outside gene matches: 11. Written as DNA, the CDR3 is TGTGCCAGCAGCGGGGTGGACAGGGCGAAACATGGCTACACCTTC. This encodes CASSGVDRAKHGYTF. Filled out from reference TRBV5-6 and TRBJ1-2, the complete variable domain reads DAGVTQSPTHLIKTRGQQVTLRCSPKSGHDTVSWYQQALGQGPQFIFQYYEEEERQRGNFPDRFSGHQFPNYSSELNVNALLLGDSALYLCASSGVDRAKHGYTFGSGTRLTVV.

The chain combines TRBV6-1 with TRBJ1-4; a possible D gene is TRBD1 (6 bases). The CDR3 covers 15 residues. The germline V and J ends were trimmed by 6 bases and 4 bases, with 15 bases remaining between them. Germline V gene sequence: CDR1 MNHNS, CDR2 SASEGT. The CDR3 sequence is CASRGRRGFNEKLFF. DNA for the CDR3: TGTGCCAGCAGAGGAAGGAGGGGGTTTAATGAAAAACTGTTTTTT.

This clonotype was counted only a few times. The J gene is TRBJ2-7, the V gene TRBV27, with 8 bases that match TRBD2. Germline V gene sequence: CDR1 MNHEY, CDR2 SMNVEV (reference sequence). This CDR3 region has 14 residues. Unmatched junction bases numbered 6, after V lost 3 bases and J lost 5 bases. Written as DNA, the CDR3 is TGTGCCAGCAGTTTCCTCTCGGGAGGGGACGAGCAGTACTTC. It translates to CASSFLSGGDEQYF.

A few counts support this clonotype. The rearrangement uses TRBV20-1 and TRBJ2-3; maybe TRBD1 (6 bases). This CDR3 contains 16 residues. V was shortened by 4 bases and J by 2 bases, with 19 bases between the two germline ends. CDR1 DFQATT and CDR2 SNEGSKA come from the germline V gene (reference sequence). The CDR3 nucleotides read TGCAGTGCTATTATTATGCTCGACAGGTTCACAGATACGCAGTATTTT. Translated: CSAIIMLDRFTDTQYF.

This clonotype has just a few counts. The chain uses TRBV6-1 and TRBJ2-3; TRBD2 is a possible D gene (6 bases). CDR3 length: 14 amino acids. Per germline, CDR1 MNHNS and CDR2 SASEGT. V was pared by 7 bases and J by 3 bases, with 14 bases between. CDR3 bases: TGTGCCAGCACTCCGGCGGGACGTACAGATACGCAGTATTTT. This translates into CASTPAGRTDTQYF.

The CDR3 DNA follows: TGTGCCAGCAGTTTCCTGAGCGGGGGGATGTTTCAAGAGACCCAGTACTTC. Translated, it gives CASSFLSGGMFQETQYF. V usage is TRBV12-3 or TRBV12-4 and J usage is TRBJ2-5; 9 bases line up with TRBD2. With 3 bases clipped from V and 2 bases from J, the junction kept 10 bases outside the gene matches. The CDR3 loop spans 17 amino acids.

V gene TRBV7-2 combines with J gene TRBJ2-3; D is undetermined. Germline V gene lookup returns CDR1 SGHTA and CDR2 FQGNSA. Trimming took 2 bases from V and 0 from J, leaving 9 bases between them. The CDR3 totals 15 residues. Here the CDR3 reads CASSLRQTSTDTQYF. The DNA for the CDR3 is TGTGCCAGCAGCTTAAGGCAGACTAGCACAGATACGCAGTATTTT.

V usage is TRBV5-8 and J usage is TRBJ1-3, with D perhaps TRBD1 (6 bases). Germline values: CDR1 SGHTS, CDR2 YDEGEE. V shed 4 bases and J shed 1 base, with 15 bases lying between them. The CDR3 has 16 amino acids. Written as DNA, the CDR3 is TGTGCCAGCAGCGCGCAATTGAGGGGGTCTGGAAACACCATATATTTT. It translates to CASSAQLRGSGNTIYF.

This clonotype was seen only a few times. This chain connects TRBV7-6 to TRBJ2-4, with TRBD2 matching 13 bases. The trim removed 1 base at V and 11 bases at J, leaving 2 bases unmatched. This CDR3 is 14 amino acids long. Germline V CDR1 and CDR2: SGHVS, FNYEAQ. This CDR3 is CASSLGLAGGLQYF. CDR3 DNA sequence: TGTGCCAGCAGCTTAGGACTAGCGGGGGGCCTTCAGTACTTC.

This chain uses TRBV6-1 with TRBJ2-3; TRBD2 is a possible D gene (6 bases). V was cut by 5 bases and J by 2 bases, with 17 bases left in between. The germline V gene has CDR1 MNHNS and CDR2 SASEGT. The CDR3 runs 16 residues. CDR3 DNA: TGTGCCAGCAGTCTCCGGGACTTTACTTACACAGATACGCAGTATTTT. Translated, it gives CASSLRDFTYTDTQYF.